This T cell receptor beta chain was captured in a study of CD8 T cells in Susac syndrome. Random-hexamer reverse transcription was applied to roughly 0.5 to 1 ug RNA. Via MiXCR, TCRdb re-called the immunoSEQ multiplex PCR reads, giving one row per CDR3 protein. The table lists under 70,000 distinct CDR3 sequences, approximately 94% of them singletons. V lost 2 bases and J lost 0, with 4 bases in between. CDR1 is SGHTA, CDR2 FQGTGA, per germline. CDR3 length equals 13 residues. The genes are TRBV7-3 and TRBJ1-2; no reliable D call. The sample taken for sequencing was CD8+ T cells from PBMCs. The receptor was derived from a human donor in good health. The CDR3 DNA sequence: TGTGCCAGCAGCTTAGCCGCTAACTATGGCTACACCTTC. It encodes CASSLAANYGYTF.